This entry is about one T cell receptor (beta chain). The antigen remains undetermined. The data were obtained in a study of cytomegalovirus exposure and HLA in healthy donors. About the research overall: A data release that came early held some 84 million unique TCRs from HLA-typed donors.

Study findings and constraints: Later work found most CMV-associated TCR beta chains apparently HLA-restricted. Among immune exposure information, only CMV serostatus was available.

Use of 60 Vbeta and 13 Jbeta primers characterized the PCR. Assay: immunoSEQ multiplex PCR; the TCRdb copy retains only in-frame clones and omits some. The data contain tens of thousands of clones, roughly 63% of them singletons. The ends were cut back, 5 bases at V and 3 bases at J, with 16 bases in the middle. The germline gives CDR1 MNHNS, CDR2 SASEGT. The CDR3 spans 15 residues. This TCR derives from a woman aged 45-65 years in good health and CMV-seropositive. The sequenced sample was PBMCs. V gene TRBV6-1 combines with J gene TRBJ1-2; TRBD1 might be the D (6 bases). The CDR3 is CASSLQGGGYYGYTF. In DNA, the CDR3 is TGTGCCAGCAGTCTACAGGGTGGGGGCTACTATGGCTACACCTTC.